What follows is one T cell receptor beta chain and its context. This specimen comes from a study of blood T cell repertoires in COVID-19. Study information: The samples span acute and convalescent COVID-19 from the United States, Italy and Spain. The cDNA or gDNA used as material had been derived from T cells, B-cell-depleted T cells, or PBMCs.

There are 15 residues in the CDR3. The germline V gene has CDR1 GTSNPN and CDR2 SVGIG (reference sequence). Trimming shortened V by 0 bases and J by 4 bases, and 15 bases separated the two germline ends. The protocol was immunoSEQ multiplex PCR, while the TCRdb copy is restricted to in-frame clones and leaves out a portion. This sample has 97,000 or so clones, with 75% to 95% found just once. Sample: peripheral blood. This chain joins TRBV30 and TRBJ1-2, with D unresolved. This TCR was recovered from a man in his forties or fifties with acute or convalescent COVID-19. CDR3 region: CAWSVKYPQIYGYTF. Here the CDR3 DNA reads TGTGCCTGGAGTGTAAAATATCCACAGATCTATGGCTACACCTTC.